The 21 T cell receptor beta chains below all came from one sample that was sequenced in a study of human T cells and chemical hapten exposure. MiXCR, applied by TCRdb to the RACE reads, yields one record per CDR3 protein. Of roughly 380,000 distinct CDR3 sequences in the sample, more than 4.5% were seen once. Time point described: patch test 1, 2 weeks after DPC sensitization. Treatment given: therapeutic diphenylcyclopropenone sensitization with weekly scalp DPC. The sequencing here drew on whole blood, taken in connection with sensitization to the hapten diphenylcyclopropenone (DPC). The source of these receptors is a woman aged 45 to 65 with alopecia areata. Some clones in this sample may be carry-over from other donors' samples.

This clonotype has ten or more counts. The chain joins TRBV7-2 to TRBJ2-3; D gene unclear. V dropped 0 bases and J dropped 7 bases, with 11 bases sitting between them. This CDR3 has 14 amino acids. Germline V CDR1 and CDR2: SGHTA, FQGNSA. CDR3 protein: CASSLAASTNTQYF. CDR3 DNA sequence: TGTGCCAGCAGCTTAGCTGCGAGCACGAATACGCAGTATTTT.

The chain recombines TRBV6-1 with TRBJ2-1; the D gene could be TRBD1 or TRBD2 (5 bases each). Germline CDR1 and CDR2: MNHNS and SASEGT. This CDR3 is built from 13 residues. V was clipped by 0 bases and J by 9 bases, with 9 bases between them. The CDR3 here is CASSEAGGSEQFF. The CDR3 DNA follows: TGTGCCAGCAGTGAAGCTGGGGGTAGTGAGCAGTTCTTC.

With regard to this clonotype: Since a much larger clone is just one base distant, this may be a read error. The rearrangement joins TRBV29-1 to TRBJ2-3; 7 positions match TRBD1. The V and J ends lost 4 bases and 3 bases, in that order; junction bases with no gene match: 4. This CDR3 comprises 13 residues. Germline CDR1 and CDR2: SQVTM and ANQGSEA. The CDR3 loop is CSVVTGLTDTQYF. The CDR3 DNA reads TGCAGCGTTGTGACAGGGTTGACAGATACGCAGTATTTT.

This clonotype was observed at least ten times. The genes are TRBV20-1 and TRBJ1-3, with 7 bases lining up with TRBD1. From germline, CDR1 is DFQATT and CDR2 SNEGSKA (reference sequence). The CDR3 totals 12 residues. The J segment lost 9 bases and the V segment lost 6 bases, leaving 8 bases of the junction unmatched. The CDR3 nucleotides read TGCAGTGCCTTGACAGGGCTTGGCACCATATATTTT. This codes for CSALTGLGTIYF.

This clonotype has just a few counts. This sequence joins TRBV12-3 or TRBV12-4 and TRBJ1-1; D is unresolved. This CDR3 region has 15 residues. Trimming removed 1 base from V and 6 bases from J, with 15 bases in between. CDR3 sequence reads: CASSLDATGVPEAFF. The CDR3, as DNA: TGTGCCAGCAGTTTAGACGCAACGGGTGTACCTGAAGCTTTCTTT.

This clonotype appeared a few times. V gene TRBV4-1 combines with J gene TRBJ2-2, with 13 bases that match TRBD2. Looked up from germline, CDR1 is MGHRA and CDR2 is YSYEKL. Trimming cost V 4 bases and J 0 bases; bases outside gene matches: 5. This CDR3 contains 18 residues. In DNA, the CDR3 is TGCGCCAGCAGCCGGACTAGCGGGGGCCTCTCGAACACCGGGGAGCTGTTTTTT. Its protein product is CASSRTSGGLSNTGELFF.

This rearrangement joins TRBV11-2 to TRBJ2-7; 8 bases match TRBD2. V shed 5 bases and J 6 bases; nucleotides not matched to a gene: 9. This CDR3 has 14 residues. Per germline, CDR1 SGHAT and CDR2 FQNNGV. The CDR3 DNA reads as TGTGCCAGCAGCCATAGCGGGGACCGGGGCGAGCAGTACTTC. It yields the protein CASSHSGDRGEQYF.

This clonotype has at least ten counts. Here the CDR3 DNA reads TGTGCCAGCAGTGAATCAGGAAACACCATATATTTT. This codes for CASSESGNTIYF. The V call is TRBV25-1, the J call TRBJ1-3; D ambiguous. There are 12 residues in the CDR3. V gave up 1 base and J gave up 4 bases, with 2 bases separating them. CDR1 is MGHDK, CDR2 SYGVNS, per germline.

This clonotype was observed at least ten times. The chain links TRBV10-3 to TRBJ1-3; D uncertain. Germline V gene data show CDR1 as ENHRY and CDR2 as SYGVKD. The CDR3 is 16 amino acids. V shed 0 bases and J shed 0 bases, with 9 bases lying between them. The chain's CDR3 is CAISESGRSSGNTIYF. Written as DNA, the CDR3 is TGTGCCATCAGTGAGTCTGGTAGGAGCTCTGGAAACACCATATATTTT.

A few counts support this clonotype. This chain joins TRBV11-2 and TRBJ2-5; TRBD2 agrees at 7 bases. The CDR3 runs 15 residues. V lost 0 bases, J lost 7 bases, and 8 bases stayed unmatched. Germline CDR1 and CDR2: SGHAT and FQNNGV. The CDR3 is CASSLEVSGSWTQYF. The CDR3 DNA sequence: TGTGCCAGCAGCTTAGAGGTTAGCGGGTCCTGGACCCAGTACTTC. Based on the CDR3 plus reference TRBV11-2 and TRBJ2-5, the full variable domain is EAGVAQSPRYKIIEKRQSVAFWCNPISGHATLYWYQQILGQGPKLLIQFQNNGVVDDSQLPKDRFSAERLKGVDSTLKIQPAKLEDSAVYLCASSLEVSGSWTQYFGPGTRLLVL.

The rearrangement uses TRBV2 and TRBJ1-2; tentatively, D is TRBD1 (6 bases). Trimming pared 1 base from V and 8 bases from J, leaving 11 bases between. The CDR3 has 13 amino acids. The germline CDR1 and CDR2 sequences are SNHLY and FYNNEI. CDR3 amino acids: CASSEEDSEGYTF. CDR3 bases: TGTGCCAGCAGTGAAGAGGACAGCGAAGGCTACACCTTC.

This clonotype was observed a handful of times. V usage is TRBV7-8 and J usage is TRBJ1-6, with TRBD1 as a possible D gene (6 bases). With 10 bases removed from V and 1 base from J, the gap between germline ends came to 11 bases. There are 14 residues in the CDR3. Per the germline V gene, CDR1 is SGHVS and CDR2 is FQNEAQ. This CDR3 reads CATHTGSYNSPLHF. In DNA, the CDR3 is TGTGCCACACATACAGGGTCCTATAATTCACCCCTCCACTTT.

This clonotype was detected ten times or more. The rearrangement links TRBV4-1 to TRBJ2-3, with 8 nucleotides matching TRBD2. The CDR3 loop spans 16 amino acids. Per germline, CDR1 MGHRA and CDR2 YSYEKL. The J segment lost 2 bases and the V segment lost 0 bases, leaving 4 bases of the junction unmatched. In nucleotides, the CDR3 is TGCGCCAGCAGCCAAGACGAGCGGGGGTTCACAGATACGCAGTATTTT. Amino acids: CASSQDERGFTDTQYF.

This clonotype has a count of ten or more. The rearrangement uses TRBV4-1 and TRBJ1-1; D not resolved. V lost 0 bases and J lost 1, with 9 bases in between. From germline, CDR1 is MGHRA and CDR2 YSYEKL. The CDR3 contains 15 residues. Here the CDR3 reads CASSQDRTTNTEAFF. DNA for the CDR3: TGCGCCAGCAGCCAAGATCGCACCACGAACACTGAAGCTTTCTTT.

This clonotype was observed a handful of times. This rearrangement joins TRBV5-4 to TRBJ1-2; D might be TRBD1 (6 bases). CDR1 and CDR2 (germline): SGHNT, YYREEE (reference sequence). V was trimmed by 3 bases and J by 5 bases, leaving 17 bases between them. The CDR3 contains 15 residues. The CDR3 spells CASSSIGTTLYGYTF. The CDR3 bases are TGTGCCAGCAGCTCGATCGGGACAACCCTATATGGCTACACCTTC.

The V gene is TRBV12-3 or TRBV12-4, the J gene TRBJ1-5; D not certain. The CDR3 is made up of 15 amino acids. V gave up 4 bases and J gave up 1 base, with 11 bases separating them. The CDR3 protein is CASSSMTVSNQPQHF. DNA for the CDR3: TGTGCCAGCAGTTCCATGACGGTGAGCAATCAGCCCCAGCATTTT.

This clonotype was counted only a few times. As DNA, the CDR3 is TGTGCCAGCAGTTTAGCAGGGGGGAACAGACAGCCCCAGCATTTT. Its translation is CASSLAGGNRQPQHF. The V and J genes are TRBV12-3 or TRBV12-4 and TRBJ1-5; a weak D match, TRBD1 (6 bases). Trimming shortened V by 0 bases and J by 7 bases, and 13 bases separated the two germline ends. The length of the CDR3 is 15 residues.

The genes are TRBV4-1 and TRBJ1-1; no firm D call. This CDR3 spans 15 amino acids. V lost 0 bases to trimming and J lost 3 bases, with 11 bases between them. Germline V CDR1 and CDR2: MGHRA, YSYEKL. The CDR3 bases are TGCGCCAGCAGCCAAGATTTTGCGGGCGACACTGAAGCTTTCTTT. Protein sequence: CASSQDFAGDTEAFF.

This clonotype was counted between two and nine times. V and J are TRBV6-1 and TRBJ2-6; 7 bases are a match to TRBD1. The CDR3 has 17 amino acids. The trim removed 5 bases at V and 0 bases at J, leaving 7 bases unmatched. Germline CDR1 and CDR2: MNHNS and SASEGT. CDR3 region: CASSSRGTRSGANVLTF. CDR3 nucleotides: TGTGCCAGCAGTTCCAGGGGGACCCGCTCTGGGGCCAACGTCCTGACTTTC.

This clonotype was detected many times. The J gene is TRBJ2-3, the V gene TRBV19; 13 bases agree with TRBD2. Germline-derived CDR1 and CDR2 are LNHDA and SQIVND (reference sequence). With 10 bases clipped from V and 5 bases from J, the junction kept 15 bases outside the gene matches. The CDR3 totals 17 residues. The CDR3 is CATRGLAGSAGRDTQYF. CDR3 DNA sequence: TGTGCCACCAGGGGACTAGCGGGATCCGCTGGGAGAGATACGCAGTATTTT. The variable domain in full, completed from reference TRBV19 and TRBJ2-3, reads DGGITQSPKYLFRKEGQNVTLSCEQNLNHDAMYWYRQDPGQGLRLIYYSQIVNDFQKGDIAEGYSVSREKKESFPLTVTSAQKNPTAFYLCATRGLAGSAGRDTQYFGPGTRLTVL.

V gene TRBV3-1 combines with J gene TRBJ1-6; 8 bases fit TRBD1. V gave up 5 bases and J gave up 6 bases; unmatched junction bases: 12. This CDR3 is built from 17 residues. Germline V gene sequence: CDR1 LGHDT, CDR2 YNNKEL (reference sequence). The CDR3 coding sequence is TGTGCCAGCAGCTCTCATCCGGGACAGGTACTTAATTCACCCCTCCACTTT. Its protein is CASSSHPGQVLNSPLHF.